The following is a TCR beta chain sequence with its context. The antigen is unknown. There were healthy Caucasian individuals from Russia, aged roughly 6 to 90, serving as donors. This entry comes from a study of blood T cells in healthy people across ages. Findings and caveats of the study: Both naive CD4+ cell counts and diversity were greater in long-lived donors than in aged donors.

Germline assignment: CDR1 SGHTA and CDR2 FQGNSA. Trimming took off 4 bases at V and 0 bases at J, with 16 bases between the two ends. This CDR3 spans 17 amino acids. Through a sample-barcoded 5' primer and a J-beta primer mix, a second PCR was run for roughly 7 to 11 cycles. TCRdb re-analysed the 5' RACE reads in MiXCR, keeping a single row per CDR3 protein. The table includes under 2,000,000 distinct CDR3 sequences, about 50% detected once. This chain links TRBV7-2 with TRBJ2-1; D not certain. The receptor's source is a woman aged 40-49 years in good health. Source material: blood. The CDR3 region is CASSSQGGRRSYNEQFF. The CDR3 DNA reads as TGTGCCAGCAGCTCCCAAGGTGGGCGGCGCTCCTACAATGAGCAGTTCTTC. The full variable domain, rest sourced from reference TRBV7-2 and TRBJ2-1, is GAGVSQSPSNKVTEKGKDVELRCDPISGHTALYWYRQSLGQGLEFLIYFQGNSAPDKSGLPSDRFSAERTGGSVSTLTIQRTQQEDSAVYLCASSSQGGRRSYNEQFFGPGTRLTVL.